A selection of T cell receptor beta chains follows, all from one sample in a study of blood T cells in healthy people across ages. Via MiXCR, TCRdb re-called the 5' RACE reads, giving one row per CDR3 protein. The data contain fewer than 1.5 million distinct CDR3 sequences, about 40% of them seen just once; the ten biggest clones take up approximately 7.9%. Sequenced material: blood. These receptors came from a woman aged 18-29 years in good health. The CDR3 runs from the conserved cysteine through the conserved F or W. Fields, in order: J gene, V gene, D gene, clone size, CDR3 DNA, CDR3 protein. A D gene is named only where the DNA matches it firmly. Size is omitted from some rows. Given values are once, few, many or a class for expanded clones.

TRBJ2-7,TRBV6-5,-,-,TGTGCCAGCAGTTACTCGGGGACCAAGGCCGACGAGCAGTACTTC,CASSYSGTKADEQYF
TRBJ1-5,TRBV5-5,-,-,TGTGCCAGCAGCCCAGGCTTCCGTACAGACAATCAGCCCCAGCATTTT,CASSPGFRTDNQPQHF
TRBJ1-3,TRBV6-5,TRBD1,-,TGTGCCAGCCGACGAAGGACAGGGCTCTCTGGAAACACCATATATTTT,CASRRRTGLSGNTIYF
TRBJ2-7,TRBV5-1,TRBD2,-,TGCGCCAGCAGTCGGAGCGGGGGCCACTCCTACGAGCAGTACTTC,CASSRSGGHSYEQYF
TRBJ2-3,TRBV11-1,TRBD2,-,TGTGCCAGCAGACCCGGGGTGGCGGGGGACACAGATACGCAGTATTTT,CASRPGVAGDTDTQYF
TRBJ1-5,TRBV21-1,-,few,TGTGCCAGCAGCAAAGGGGCCGATCAGCCCCAGCATTTT,CASSKGADQPQHF
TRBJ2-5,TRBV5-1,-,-,TGCGCCAGCAGCTTGCAAGTGTCGCAAGAGACCCAGTACTTC,CASSLQVSQETQYF
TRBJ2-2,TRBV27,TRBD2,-,TGTGCCAGCCGGCGACTAGCGGGTTTCTTCGGGGAGCTGTTTTTT,CASRRLAGFFGELFF
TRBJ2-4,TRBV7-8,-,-,TGTGCCAGCAGCTCGGGGGTTGGTGCCAAAAACATTCAGTACTTC,CASSSGVGAKNIQYF
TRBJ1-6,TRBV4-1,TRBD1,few,TGCGCCAGCAGCCAAAGACAGGGAGGGGGGACACCCCTCCACTTT,CASSQRQGGGTPLHF
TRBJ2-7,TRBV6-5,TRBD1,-,TGTGCCAGCAGGATCAAGACAGGGGTAGCCTACGAGCAGTACTTC,CASRIKTGVAYEQYF
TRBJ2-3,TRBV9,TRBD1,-,TGTGCCAGCAGCCGTAACCTAATGACAGGGAGCACAGATACGCAGTATTTT,CASSRNLMTGSTDTQYF
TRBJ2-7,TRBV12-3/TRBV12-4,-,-,TGTACCAGCACCGGGCCGACCTCCTACGAGCAGTACTTC,CTSTGPTSYEQYF
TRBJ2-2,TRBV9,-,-,TGTGCCAGCAACGTAGGGGTACCGGGGGAGCTGTTTTTT,CASNVGVPGELFF
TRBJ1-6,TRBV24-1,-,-,TGTGCCACCAGTGATTTGCTGCAGGGGAGGAAGAATTTGGTCTATAATTCACCCCTCCACTTT,CATSDLLQGRKNLVYNSPLHF
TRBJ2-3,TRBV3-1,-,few,TGTGCCAGCAGCCAACCCCTCGGCCGGGGGAGCACAGATACGCAGTATTTT,CASSQPLGRGSTDTQYF
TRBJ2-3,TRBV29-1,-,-,TGCAGCGTTGACTCGAGTAACACAGATACGCAGTATTTT,CSVDSSNTDTQYF
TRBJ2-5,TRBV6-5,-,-,TGTGCCAGCAGTTACGTGGGGGATGAGACCCAGTACTTC,CASSYVGDETQYF
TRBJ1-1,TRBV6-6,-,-,TGTGCCAGCAGACTATCCATTAACATGAACACTGAAGCTTTCTTT,CASRLSINMNTEAFF
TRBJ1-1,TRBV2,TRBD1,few,TGTGCCAGCACCTGGACAGGGGGCGCGGACACTGAAGCTTTCTTT,CASTWTGGADTEAFF
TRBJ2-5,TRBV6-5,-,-,TGTGCCAGCAGACTTGTCCCAAGCGGGGAGACCCAGTACTTC,CASRLVPSGETQYF
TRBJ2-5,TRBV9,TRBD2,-,TGTGCCAGCAGCGTAGCCCTCGGACTAGGGACAGAGACCCAGTACTTC,CASSVALGLGTETQYF